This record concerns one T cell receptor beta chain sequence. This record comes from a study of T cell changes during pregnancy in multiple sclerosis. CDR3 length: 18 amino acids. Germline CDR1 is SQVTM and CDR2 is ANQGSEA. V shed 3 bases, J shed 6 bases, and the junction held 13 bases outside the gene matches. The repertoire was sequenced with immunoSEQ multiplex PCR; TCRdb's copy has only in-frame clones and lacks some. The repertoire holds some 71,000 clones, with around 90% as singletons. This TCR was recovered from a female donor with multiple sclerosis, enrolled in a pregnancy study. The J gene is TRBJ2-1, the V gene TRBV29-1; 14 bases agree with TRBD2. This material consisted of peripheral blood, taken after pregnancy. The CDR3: CSVDLRLAGGLMVNEQFF. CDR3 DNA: TGCAGCGTTGACCTCCGACTAGCGGGAGGGCTAATGGTCAATGAGCAGTTCTTC.